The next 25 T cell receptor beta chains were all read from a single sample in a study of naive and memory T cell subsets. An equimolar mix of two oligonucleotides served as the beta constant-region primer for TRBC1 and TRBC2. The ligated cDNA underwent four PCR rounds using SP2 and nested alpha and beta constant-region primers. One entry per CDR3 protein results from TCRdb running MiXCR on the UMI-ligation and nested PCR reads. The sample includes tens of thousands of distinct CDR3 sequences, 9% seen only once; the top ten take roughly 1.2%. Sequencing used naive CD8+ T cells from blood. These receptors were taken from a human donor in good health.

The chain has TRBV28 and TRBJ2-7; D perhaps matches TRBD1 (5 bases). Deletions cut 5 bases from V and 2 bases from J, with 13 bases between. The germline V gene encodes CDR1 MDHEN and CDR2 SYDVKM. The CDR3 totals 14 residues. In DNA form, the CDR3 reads TGTGCCAGCAGTCCCGCAGGGATTACCTACGAGCAGTACTTC. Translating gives CASSPAGITYEQYF.

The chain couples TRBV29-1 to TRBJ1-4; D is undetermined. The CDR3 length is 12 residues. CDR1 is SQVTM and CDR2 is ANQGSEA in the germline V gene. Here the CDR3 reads CSGLREGEKLFF. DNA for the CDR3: TGCAGTGGACTCAGAGAAGGTGAAAAACTGTTTTTT.

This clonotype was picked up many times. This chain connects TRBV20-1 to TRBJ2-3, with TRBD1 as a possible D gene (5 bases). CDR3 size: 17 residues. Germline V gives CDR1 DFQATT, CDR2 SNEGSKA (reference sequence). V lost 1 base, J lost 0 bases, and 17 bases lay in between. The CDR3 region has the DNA TGCAGTGCTAGAGGAGGTTTGGCCAGGGCGAGCACAGATACGCAGTATTTT. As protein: CSARGGLARASTDTQYF.

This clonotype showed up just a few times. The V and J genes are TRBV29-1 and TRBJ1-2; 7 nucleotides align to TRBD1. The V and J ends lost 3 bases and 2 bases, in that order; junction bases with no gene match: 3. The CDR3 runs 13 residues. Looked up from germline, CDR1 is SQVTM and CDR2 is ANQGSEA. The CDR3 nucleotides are TGCAGCGTTGAGGCAGGGGGGAACTATGGCTACACCTTC. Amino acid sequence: CSVEAGGNYGYTF.

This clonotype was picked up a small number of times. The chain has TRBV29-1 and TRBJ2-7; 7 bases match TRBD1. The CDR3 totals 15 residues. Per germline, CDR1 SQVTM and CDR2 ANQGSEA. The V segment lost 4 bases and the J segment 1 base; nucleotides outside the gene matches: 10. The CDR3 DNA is TGCAGCGTTGTCTTAAGGGACAGACCTTCCTACGAGCAGTACTTC. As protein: CSVVLRDRPSYEQYF.

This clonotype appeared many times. The CDR3 here is CASSLAGNTDTQYF. CDR3 nucleotides: TGTGCCAGCAGTTTAGCGGGAAACACAGATACGCAGTATTTT. The genes are TRBV12-3 or TRBV12-4 and TRBJ2-3; D not certain. The CDR3 sequence is 14 residues long. Deletions cut 0 bases from V and 2 bases from J, with 6 bases between.

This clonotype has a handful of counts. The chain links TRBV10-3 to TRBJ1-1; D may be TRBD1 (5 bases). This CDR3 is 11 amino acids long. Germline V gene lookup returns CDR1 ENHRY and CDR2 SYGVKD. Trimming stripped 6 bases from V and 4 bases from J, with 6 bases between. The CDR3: CAIRGGTEAFF. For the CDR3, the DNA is TGTGCCATCAGGGGGGGCACTGAAGCTTTCTTT.

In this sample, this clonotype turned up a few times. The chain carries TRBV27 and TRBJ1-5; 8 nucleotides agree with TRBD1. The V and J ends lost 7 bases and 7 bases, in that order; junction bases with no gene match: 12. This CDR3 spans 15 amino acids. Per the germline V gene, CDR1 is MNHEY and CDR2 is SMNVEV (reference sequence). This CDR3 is CASKTGGGTGQPQHF. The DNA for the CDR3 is TGTGCCAGCAAAACAGGGGGTGGAACAGGGCAGCCCCAGCATTTT.

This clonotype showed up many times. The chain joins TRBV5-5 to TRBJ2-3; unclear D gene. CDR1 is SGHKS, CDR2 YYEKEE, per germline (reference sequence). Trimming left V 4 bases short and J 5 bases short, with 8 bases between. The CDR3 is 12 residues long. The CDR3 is CASSPVGDTQYF. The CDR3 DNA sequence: TGTGCCAGCAGCCCAGTTGGAGATACGCAGTATTTT.

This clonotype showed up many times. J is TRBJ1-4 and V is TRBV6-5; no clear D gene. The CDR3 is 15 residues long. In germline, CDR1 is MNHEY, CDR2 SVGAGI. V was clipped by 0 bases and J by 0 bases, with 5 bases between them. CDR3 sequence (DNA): TGTGCCAGCAGTTACTCTGGAGCAACTAATGAAAAACTGTTTTTT. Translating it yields CASSYSGATNEKLFF.

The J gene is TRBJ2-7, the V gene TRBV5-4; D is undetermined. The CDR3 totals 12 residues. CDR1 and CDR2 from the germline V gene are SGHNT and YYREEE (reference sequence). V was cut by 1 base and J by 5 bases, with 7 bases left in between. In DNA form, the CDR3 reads TGTGCCAGCAGCTTGAGTCCCGACGAGCAGTACTTC. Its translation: CASSLSPDEQYF.

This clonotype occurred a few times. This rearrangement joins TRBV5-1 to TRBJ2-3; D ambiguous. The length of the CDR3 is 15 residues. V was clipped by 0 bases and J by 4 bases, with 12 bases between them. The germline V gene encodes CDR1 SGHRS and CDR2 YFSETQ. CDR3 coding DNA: TGCGCCAGCAGCTTGGAGGATCCCTCCGCAGATACGCAGTATTTT. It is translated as CASSLEDPSADTQYF.

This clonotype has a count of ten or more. This CDR3 is CASRARLADLLDVGTDTQYF. CDR3 nucleotides: TGTGCCAGCAGAGCGAGACTAGCGGACCTCCTGGACGTAGGCACAGATACGCAGTATTTT. The rearrangement uses TRBV2 and TRBJ2-3; 9 nucleotides align to TRBD2. With V trimmed by 6 bases and J by 1 base, 20 bases remained unmatched. The CDR3 length is 20 residues. CDR1 and CDR2 (germline): SNHLY, FYNNEI.

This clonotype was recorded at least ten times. The CDR3: CSARATGNYGYTF. The CDR3 DNA follows: TGCAGTGCTAGGGCTACAGGGAACTATGGCTACACCTTC. The chain is built from TRBV20-1 and TRBJ1-2, with D maybe TRBD1 (6 bases). The ends were cut back, 3 bases at V and 2 bases at J, with 10 bases in the middle. Per germline, CDR1 DFQATT and CDR2 SNEGSKA (reference sequence). The length of the CDR3 is 13 residues.

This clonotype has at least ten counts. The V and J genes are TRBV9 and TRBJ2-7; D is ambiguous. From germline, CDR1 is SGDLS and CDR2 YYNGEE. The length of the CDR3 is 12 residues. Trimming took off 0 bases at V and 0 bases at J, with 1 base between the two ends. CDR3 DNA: TGTGCCAGCAGCGTAGACTCCTACGAGCAGTACTTC. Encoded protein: CASSVDSYEQYF.

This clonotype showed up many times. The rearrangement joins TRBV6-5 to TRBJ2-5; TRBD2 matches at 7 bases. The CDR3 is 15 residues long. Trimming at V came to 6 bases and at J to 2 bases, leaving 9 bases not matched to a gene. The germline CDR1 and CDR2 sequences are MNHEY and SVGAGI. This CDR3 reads CASSNSAGVQETQYF. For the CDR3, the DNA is TGTGCCAGCAGCAACAGTGCGGGGGTTCAAGAGACCCAGTACTTC.

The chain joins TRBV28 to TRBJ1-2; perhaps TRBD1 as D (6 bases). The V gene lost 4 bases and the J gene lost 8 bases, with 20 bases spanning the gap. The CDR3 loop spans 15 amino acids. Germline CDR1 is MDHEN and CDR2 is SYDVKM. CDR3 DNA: TGTGCCAGCAGTTCCCCCGCCGGGGGGCCAAGAGGCTACACCTTC. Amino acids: CASSSPAGGPRGYTF.

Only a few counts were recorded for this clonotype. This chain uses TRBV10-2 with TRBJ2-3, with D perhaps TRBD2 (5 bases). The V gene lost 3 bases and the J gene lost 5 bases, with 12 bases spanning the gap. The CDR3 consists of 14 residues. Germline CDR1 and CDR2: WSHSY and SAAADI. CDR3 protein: CASSDLRERDTQYF. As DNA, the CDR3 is TGCGCCAGCAGTGACCTAAGGGAGCGAGATACGCAGTATTTT.

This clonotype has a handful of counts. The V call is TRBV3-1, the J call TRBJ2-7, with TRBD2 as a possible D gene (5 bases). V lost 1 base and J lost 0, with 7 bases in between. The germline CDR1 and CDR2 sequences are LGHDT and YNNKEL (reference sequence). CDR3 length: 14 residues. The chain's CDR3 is CASSQVDYSYEQYF. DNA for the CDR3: TGTGCCAGCAGCCAAGTCGACTACTCCTACGAGCAGTACTTC.

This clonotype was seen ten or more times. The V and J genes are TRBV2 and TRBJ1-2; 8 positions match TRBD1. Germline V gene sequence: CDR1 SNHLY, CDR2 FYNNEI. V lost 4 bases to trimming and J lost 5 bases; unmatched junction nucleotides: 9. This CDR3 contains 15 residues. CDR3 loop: CASSGLRQGRYGYTF. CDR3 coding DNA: TGTGCCAGCAGTGGGTTGAGACAGGGGAGATATGGCTACACCTTC.

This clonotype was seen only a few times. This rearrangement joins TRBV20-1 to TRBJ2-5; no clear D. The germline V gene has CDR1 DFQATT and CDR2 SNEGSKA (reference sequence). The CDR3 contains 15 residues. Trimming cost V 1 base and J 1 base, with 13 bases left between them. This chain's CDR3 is CSARVPVPVQETQYF. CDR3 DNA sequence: TGCAGTGCTAGAGTCCCGGTACCGGTCCAAGAGACCCAGTACTTC.

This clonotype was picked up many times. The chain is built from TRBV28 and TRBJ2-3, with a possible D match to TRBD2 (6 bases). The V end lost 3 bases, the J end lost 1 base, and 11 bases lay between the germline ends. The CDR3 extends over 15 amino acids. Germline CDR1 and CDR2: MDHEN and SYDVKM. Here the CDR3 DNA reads TGTGCCAGCAGTTTCTACGGGAGTCGCACAGATACGCAGTATTTT. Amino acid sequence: CASSFYGSRTDTQYF.

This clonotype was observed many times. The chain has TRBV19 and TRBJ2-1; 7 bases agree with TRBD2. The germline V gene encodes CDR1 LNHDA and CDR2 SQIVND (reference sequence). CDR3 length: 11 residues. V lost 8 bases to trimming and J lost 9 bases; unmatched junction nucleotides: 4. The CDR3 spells CASGPGGEQFF. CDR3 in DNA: TGTGCCAGTGGTCCGGGAGGTGAGCAGTTCTTC.

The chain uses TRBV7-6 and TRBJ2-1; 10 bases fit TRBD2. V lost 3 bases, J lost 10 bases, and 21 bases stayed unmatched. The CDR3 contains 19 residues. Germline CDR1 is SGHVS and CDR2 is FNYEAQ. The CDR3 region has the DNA TGTGCCAGCAGCTTTGGGCGAGCGGGAGGGCCTCTATGCTCAGGAGAGCAGTTCTTC. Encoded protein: CASSFGRAGGPLCSGEQFF. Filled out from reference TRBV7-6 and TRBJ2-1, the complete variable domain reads GAGVSQSPRYKVTKRGQDVALRCDPISGHVSLYWYRQALGQGPEFLTYFNYEAQQDKSGLPNDRFSAERPEGSISTLTIQRTEQRDSAMYRCASSFGRAGGPLCSGEQFFGPGTRLTVL.

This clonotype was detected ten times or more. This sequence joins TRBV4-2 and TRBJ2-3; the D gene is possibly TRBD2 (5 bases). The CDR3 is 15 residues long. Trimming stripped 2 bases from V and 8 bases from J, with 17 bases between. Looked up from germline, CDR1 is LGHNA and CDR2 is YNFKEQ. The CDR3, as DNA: TGTGCCAGCAGCCAAAGCCCCCGGACGGGAAGTACGCAGTATTTT. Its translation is CASSQSPRTGSTQYF.